This TCR beta chain was captured by sequencing in a study of cytomegalovirus exposure and HLA in healthy donors. This CDR3 spans 16 amino acids. Use of 60 Vbeta and 13 Jbeta primers characterized the PCR. Only in-frame clones appear in the TCRdb table, and some are missing; sequencing was by immunoSEQ multiplex PCR. The table records over 150,000 clones, about 75% of them present only once. This clone was seen only a few times. Sequenced sample: PBMCs. The TCR originated in a male donor in good health and CMV-seronegative. The gene calls are TRBV21-1 and TRBJ2-7; no check of the table's D call, TRBD2, against the DNA was made. TRBV21-1 is flagged as a pseudogene. The CDR3 sequence is CASSPLAGEPSYEQYF. In DNA form, the CDR3 reads TGTGCCAGCAGCCCGCTAGCGGGAGAGCCCTCCTACGAGCAGTACTTC.